This TCR beta chain was identified during a study of PD-1 blockade in mismatch repair-deficient tumors. The CDR3 has 17 residues. The germline gives CDR1 WNHNN, CDR2 SYGVQD (reference sequence). The ends were cut back, 3 bases at V and 1 base at J, with 16 bases in the middle. The table came from immunoSEQ multiplex PCR; TCRdb's copy has only in-frame clones and leaves some out. Of tens of thousands of clones in the sample, about 84% are singletons; the top ten hold roughly 2.6%. The sequences come from peripheral blood, collected 12 weeks after starting pembrolizumab. This sequence joins TRBV10-1 and TRBJ2-1; D remains ambiguous. The origin of this receptor is an adult with mismatch repair-deficient cancer. CDR3 in DNA: TGCGCCAGCAGTGAAAGCGTCAGCCGACCTTCCTACAATGAGCAGTTCTTC. Translating gives CASSESVSRPSYNEQFF.